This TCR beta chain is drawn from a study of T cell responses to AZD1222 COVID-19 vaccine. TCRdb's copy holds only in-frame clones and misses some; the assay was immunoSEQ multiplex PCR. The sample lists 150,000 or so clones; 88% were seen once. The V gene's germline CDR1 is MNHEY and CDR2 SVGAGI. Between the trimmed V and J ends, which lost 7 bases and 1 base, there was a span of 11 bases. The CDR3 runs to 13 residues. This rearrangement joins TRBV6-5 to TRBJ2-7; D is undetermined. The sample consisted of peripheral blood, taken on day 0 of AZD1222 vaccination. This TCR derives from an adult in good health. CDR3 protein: CASTAGYSYEQYF. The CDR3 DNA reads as TGTGCCAGCACAGCCGGCTATTCCTACGAGCAGTACTTC.